This is a list of T cell receptor beta chains from one sample in a study of post-analysis software for immune sequencing data. From the PCR reads, TCRdb called clonotypes with MiXCR, one entry per CDR3 protein. In the table there are 650,000 to 900,000 distinct CDR3 sequences, roughly 46% of which are singletons. The sample taken for sequencing was blood. All receptors derive from a girl aged 5 to 17 with multiple sclerosis. CDR3s include the opening cysteine and the closing phenylalanine or tryptophan. The D gene is left open where the match is weak. Part of the rows lack a size; the others show once, few, many or a class for expanded clones.

>TRBV6-6|TRBD1|few|TRBJ2-5
TGTGCCAGCAGTTACCTAGGGACAGAAAAAGAGACCCAGTACTTC
CASSYLGTEKETQYF
>TRBV30|-|once|TRBJ2-5
TGTGCCTGGAGGGGTCAAGAGACCCAGTACTTC
CAWRGQETQYF
>TRBV10-3|TRBD1|-|TRBJ1-1
TGTGCCATCCGGGACAGGGATTTGGTCACTGAAGCTTTCTTT
CAIRDRDLVTEAFF
>TRBV7-6|TRBD1|-|TRBJ2-7
TGTGCCAGCAGCACCCGGACAGGGAGCGACGAGCAGTACTTC
CASSTRTGSDEQYF
>TRBV6-4|-|many|TRBJ2-1
TGTGCCAGCAGTGTGACGGGACCGGGGAACAATGAGCAGTTCTTC
CASSVTGPGNNEQFF
>TRBV14|TRBD2|-|TRBJ2-1
TGTGCCAGCAGCCAAGTTACGGGAGGGTCAGACAATGAGCAGTTCTTC
CASSQVTGGSDNEQFF
>TRBV4-2|-|few|TRBJ1-2
TGCGCCAGCAGCCAAGACGGGTATGGCTACACCTTC
CASSQDGYGYTF
>TRBV11-3|TRBD2|few|TRBJ2-1
TGTGCCAGCAGCTTAGGTCTAGCGGGAGAAGGTGAGCAGTTCTTC
CASSLGLAGEGEQFF
>TRBV20-1|TRBD2|-|TRBJ2-1
TGCAGTGCCGAAGGTTCCAGGGATCTAGCGGGCCCACTTGTGAGCTCCTACAATGAGCAGTTCTTC
CSAEGSRDLAGPLVSSYNEQFF
>TRBV6-1|-|many|TRBJ2-7
TGTGCCAGCAGTCGGGACTCACCCTACGAGCAGTACTTC
CASSRDSPYEQYF
>TRBV4-3|-|-|TRBJ2-1
TGCGCCAGCAGCCACTCCTCGGGCCCGTTCTACGAGCAGTTCTTC
CASSHSSGPFYEQFF
>TRBV27|TRBD2|-|TRBJ2-5
TGTGCCAGCAGTTTAAATCCTAGCGGGATAGGAGAGACCCAGTACTTC
CASSLNPSGIGETQYF
>TRBV28|-|-|TRBJ2-7
TGTGCCAGCAGCCCAGGTGGGGAACACTCCTACGAGCAGTACTTC
CASSPGGEHSYEQYF
>TRBV7-2|TRBD2|-|TRBJ2-7
TGTGCCAGCAGCTTAGTATGGGGGGGTCTGGACGAGCAGTACTTC
CASSLVWGGLDEQYF
>TRBV11-2|-|few|TRBJ2-5
TGTGCCAGCAGCTCGTCCACAGGGAAACCCCAAGAGACCCAGTACTTC
CASSSSTGKPQETQYF
>TRBV5-1|TRBD2|-|TRBJ2-3
TGCGCCAGCAGCTTTAGCGGGAGTGGCACAGATACGCAGTATTTT
CASSFSGSGTDTQYF
>TRBV10-3|-|-|TRBJ2-3
TGTGCCATCAGTGACAAGACAGTAGATACGCAGTATTTT
CAISDKTVDTQYF
>TRBV28|TRBD2|once|TRBJ2-3
TGTGCCAGCAGTCGGGGTAGCGGGAGACGTGCAGATACGCAGTATTTT
CASSRGSGRRADTQYF
>TRBV29-1|TRBD2|once|TRBJ2-7
TGCAGCGTTGAAGGAGGGACTAGACCCTACGAGCAGTACTTC
CSVEGGTRPYEQYF
>TRBV15|TRBD1|few|TRBJ2-1
TGTGCCACCAGCACCCGGGACAGGGACTACAATGAGCAGTTCTTC
CATSTRDRDYNEQFF
>TRBV20-1|TRBD1|-|TRBJ2-7
TGCAGTGCTCGGATGGACAGGGGAGAATACGAGCAGTACTTC
CSARMDRGEYEQYF
>TRBV29-1|-|few|TRBJ2-7
TGCAGCGTTGAAGAAGCCGGGTACGAGCAGTACTTC
CSVEEAGYEQYF
>TRBV27|TRBD1|-|TRBJ2-7
TGTGCCAGCACCCGGGACAGGGGGTCCGAGCAGTACTTC
CASTRDRGSEQYF
>TRBV27|-|-|TRBJ2-1
TGTGCCAGCAGTTTCAACCATGAATACAATGAGCAGTTCTTC
CASSFNHEYNEQFF
>TRBV7-2|-|few|TRBJ2-3
TGTGCCAGCAGCCCCCCTGGAGGGAGCACAGATACGCAGTATTTT
CASSPPGGSTDTQYF
>TRBV12-5|TRBD2|-|TRBJ2-7
TGTGCTAGTGGTTTGGCCTATGCAGGGGACCTACGGACTAGCGTCGATGAGCAGTACTTC
CASGLAYAGDLRTSVDEQYF
>TRBV3-1|TRBD2|few|TRBJ2-7
TGTGCCAGCAGCCAAGACCTAGCGGGAGGCCTTCAGCAGTACTTC
CASSQDLAGGLQQYF
>TRBV29-1|TRBD2|-|TRBJ2-1
TGCAGCGTTGTGGCCGGGAGGGCATACAATGAGCAGTTCTTC
CSVVAGRAYNEQFF
>TRBV29-1|-|-|TRBJ1-1
TGCAGCGTTGATGTACAGAGGAACACTGAAGCTTTCTTT
CSVDVQRNTEAFF
>TRBV20-1|-|-|TRBJ2-7
TGCAGTGCTAGAAGCTCCGAATACGCCTACGAGCAGTACTTC
CSARSSEYAYEQYF
>TRBV3-1|-|-|TRBJ2-1
TGTGCCAGCAGCCGACGGGAGAACCCCTACAATGAGCAGTTCTTC
CASSRRENPYNEQFF
>TRBV20-1|-|few|TRBJ2-5
TGCAGTGCTAGAGGGGGTAGCGGCGACGGGACCCAGTACTTC
CSARGGSGDGTQYF
>TRBV25-1|TRBD1|few|TRBJ1-6
TGTGCCAGCAGTGAATACGGGACAGGTTCACCCCTCCACTTT
CASSEYGTGSPLHF
>TRBV13|TRBD1|few|TRBJ2-1
TGTGCCAGCAGCTTAGGCCCGACAGGGTGGTACAATGAGCAGTTCTTC
CASSLGPTGWYNEQFF
>TRBV12-3/TRBV12-4|-|many|TRBJ1-2
TGTGCCAGCTCGTTAGGGAGGGGCTATGGCTACACCTTC
CASSLGRGYGYTF
>TRBV12-3/TRBV12-4|-|-|TRBJ2-3
TGTGCCAGCAGTTTAAAGCCCCCCGGGACAGATACGCAGTATTTT
CASSLKPPGTDTQYF
>TRBV29-1|TRBD1|few|TRBJ2-3
TGCAGCGTCCCCGGGACAGTCGTAACAGATACGCAGTATTTT
CSVPGTVVTDTQYF
>TRBV28|-|once|TRBJ2-1
TGTGCCAGCAGTGCCGAAAGCTCCTACAATGAGCAGTTCTTC
CASSAESSYNEQFF
>TRBV27|TRBD1|-|TRBJ1-2
TGTGCCAGCAGCTTCCTAACAGGGGACAACTATGGCTACACCTTC
CASSFLTGDNYGYTF
>TRBV7-6|TRBD1|-|TRBJ2-1
TGTGCCAGCAGCCCCTTTTTTGGGACAGGGGGGAATGAGCAGTTCTTC
CASSPFFGTGGNEQFF
>TRBV7-2|-|-|TRBJ2-1
TGTGCCAGCAGCTTACAACGGGAGAATGAGCAGTTCTTC
CASSLQRENEQFF
>TRBV11-3|-|-|TRBJ2-1
TGTGCCAGCAGCCCATTGGGGCAGTACAATGAGCAGTTCTTC
CASSPLGQYNEQFF
>TRBV24-1|-|few|TRBJ1-2
TGTGCCACCAGTGATTTAAACTATGGCTACACCTTC
CATSDLNYGYTF
>TRBV7-2|TRBD1|-|TRBJ1-4
TGTGCCAGCAGCCGACAGGGGAATGAAAAACTGTTTTTT
CASSRQGNEKLFF
>TRBV12-3/TRBV12-4|TRBD1|many|TRBJ1-5
TGTGCCAGCAGTTTGACAGGGGATCAGCCCCAGCATTTT
CASSLTGDQPQHF
>TRBV6-6|TRBD2|-|TRBJ2-1
TGTGCCAGCAGACGGACCGGGACTAGCAGCTACAATGAGCAGTTCTTC
CASRRTGTSSYNEQFF
>TRBV28|TRBD2|-|TRBJ2-1
TGTGCCAGCAGTCCCATCGGACGAGCGGGGTTAGGGAATGAGCAGTTCTTC
CASSPIGRAGLGNEQFF
>TRBV7-8|-|-|TRBJ2-1
TGTGCCAGCAGCCCCCTGGGGCGACAGAGCTCCTACAATGAGCAGTTCTTC
CASSPLGRQSSYNEQFF
>TRBV11-2|-|few|TRBJ2-7
TGTGCCAGCAGCTATGCGGCCGGGAGTTTGGGGGAGTTACTCCACGAGCAGTACTTC
CASSYAAGSLGELLHEQYF
>TRBV12-3/TRBV12-4|-|-|TRBJ2-3
TGTGCCAGCAGTTCACTAGCCATGGGCACAGATACGCAGTATTTT
CASSSLAMGTDTQYF
>TRBV7-9|-|-|TRBJ2-1
TGTGCCGGGGGTCACGACTCCTACAATGAGCAGTTCTTC
CAGGHDSYNEQFF
>TRBV9|-|-|TRBJ1-3
TGTGCCAGCAGCGAGGGACTTTCGGAAAACACCATATATTTT
CASSEGLSENTIYF
>TRBV7-8|-|few|TRBJ1-5
TGTGCCAGCAGCTTAGATTTACAGGACATTCAGCCCCAGCATTTT
CASSLDLQDIQPQHF
>TRBV5-1|-|few|TRBJ2-2
TGCGCCAGCAGCTTGTTTCCAGAGAAGGGGACCGGGGAGCTGTTTTTT
CASSLFPEKGTGELFF
>TRBV12-3/TRBV12-4|-|-|TRBJ2-4
TGTGCCAGCAGCGTGGGCGGGACCGGAGTGGACATTCAGTACTTC
CASSVGGTGVDIQYF
>TRBV5-5|TRBD2|-|TRBJ2-3
TGTGCCAGCAGCTCGATAGCGGGAGTAGGCACAGATACGCAGTATTTT
CASSSIAGVGTDTQYF
>TRBV12-3/TRBV12-4|-|-|TRBJ1-2
TGTGCCAGCAGTAGACAGGCGTACTATGGCTACACCTTC
CASSRQAYYGYTF
>TRBV7-2|-|-|TRBJ2-3
TGTGCCAGCAGCTTAGGTTGGCCTTCTGGCACAGATACGCAGTATTTT
CASSLGWPSGTDTQYF
>TRBV20-1|-|-|TRBJ2-7
TGCAGTGCTATGACTTACGCGAGTGAGCAGTACTTC
CSAMTYASEQYF